A selection of T cell receptor beta chains follows, all from one sample in a study of radiation and T cells in renal cell carcinoma. The assay was immunoSEQ multiplex PCR, and TCRdb's table has in-frame clones only and misses some. The table includes approximately 150,000 clones, 70% to 90% detected once. The source material was blood, sampled from a patient whose treatment included radiotherapy and nephrectomy. The receptors shown here come from a woman between 50 and 59 years old with renal cell carcinoma. Both conserved end residues are trimmed from each CDR3.

14 | TRBV7-2 | ASSLDFEAGSYEQY
11 | TRBV2 | ASSELRIDGYT
13 | TRBV18 | ASSLARAGIETQY
14 | TRBV5-1 | ASSPGTSGRAYEQY
15 | TRBV7-2 | ASSFGQGSYSNQPQH
12 | TRBV4-3 | ASSQEPLNYGYT
13 | TRBV9 | ASSERGASSDTQY
11 | TRBV9 | ASRPPSTDTQY
13 | TRBV7-2 | ASSTASGGAGEQF
14 | TRBV5-1 | ASSFGLAGTYNEQF
10 | TRBV2 | ASSESSQPQH
11 | TRBV19 | ASSMGSNQPQH
14 | TRBV7-2 | ASSLDDFRGEETQY
12 | TRBV6-1 | ASSESLRGNTIY
12 | TRBV10-1 | ASSEGRYNTEAF
13 | TRBV5-1 | ASSLEGDSNQPQH
13 | TRBV10-3 | AISEGGSGSYEQY
12 | TRBV6-5 | ASSRDSATYGYT
12 | TRBV5-4 | ASSLDAGGYGYT
13 | TRBV4-3 | ASSQVLWGPYEQY
8 | TRBV7-9 | ASSLNTLF
13 | TRBV5-1 | ASSLVPGASYEQY
11 | TRBV10-3 | AIAGQHNQPQH
13 | TRBV5-1 | ASSLEWPGQETQY
15 | TRBV7-9 | ASSFRDSGLFSYEQY
15 | TRBV27 | ASSLSRTGVGGTEAF
12 | TRBV21-1 | ASSKGKGDYGYT
11 | TRBV28 | ASSREYNSPLH
13 | TRBV7-9 | ASSLAGTTNTEAF
12 | TRBV9 | ASSIESGSTEAF
13 | TRBV2 | ASRRREAGDNEQF
11 | TRBV4-3 | ASSHRIGNTIY
12 | TRBV9 | ASSEGQGFYGYT
11 | TRBV7-2 | ASSLDSSYEQY
11 | TRBV6-1 | ASLTVLNSPLH
11 | TRBV6-1 | ASGGETAFGYT
12 | TRBV14 | ASSQEWDSGEQF
12 | TRBV25-1 | ATMGGGYNSPLH
12 | TRBV7-2 | ASSLVRQAYEQY
10 | TRBV29-1 | SVAGGDTEAF
15 | TRBV14 | ASSQDEVEWGRETQY
11 | TRBV4-1 | ASSATGNQPQH